This T cell receptor beta chain was sequenced during a study of T cell changes during pregnancy in multiple sclerosis. TCRdb's copy holds only in-frame clones and misses some; the assay was immunoSEQ multiplex PCR. The data hold around 62,000 clones, with about 90% observed a single time. CDR1 SGHVS and CDR2 FNYEAQ come from the germline V gene. CDR3 length: 15 residues. V was shortened by 2 bases and J by 6 bases, with 13 bases between the two germline ends. Material: CD4+ T cells from peripheral blood mononuclear cells, obtained in the first trimester of pregnancy. This clonotype originated in a female donor with multiple sclerosis, enrolled in a pregnancy study. V and J are TRBV7-6 and TRBJ2-2; D gene uncertain. The CDR3 nucleotides are TGTGCCAGCAGCTTAAACCCGGGTTCAGCCGGGGAGCTGTTTTTT. Translating it yields CASSLNPGSAGELFF.